These T cell receptor beta chains were read from a single sample in a study of T cells in localized non-small cell lung cancer. Produced via immunoSEQ multiplex PCR; TCRdb's table is partial and in-frame only. In the table there are around 50,000 clones, 86% of which are singletons. The material sequenced was PBMCs, taken before any cancer treatment. Receptor source: a man aged 40 to 75 with stage II lung adenocarcinoma. CDR3s include the opening cysteine and the closing phenylalanine or tryptophan. D genes are given only for firm matches. The listing skips clone size in some rows; elsewhere it reads once, few, many or a size class.

D gene	V gene	J gene	clone size	CDR3 DNA	CDR3 protein
NA	TRBV6-5	TRBJ2-2	NA	TGTGCCAGCAGTTACGGGACGGCGAACACCGGGGAGCTGTTTTTT	CASSYGTANTGELFF
NA	TRBV5-1	TRBJ2-7	NA	TGCGCCAGCAGCTTTGGGGCCGGTTCCTACGAGCAGTACTTC	CASSFGAGSYEQYF
NA	TRBV5-8	TRBJ1-1	NA	TGTGCCAGCAGCTTCGTAAACATGAAGAACACTGAAGCTTTCTTT	CASSFVNMKNTEAFF
TRBD1	TRBV18	TRBJ2-7	NA	TGTGCCAGCTCGGCCGAACAGGCAGGGGGCAACGACGAGCAGTACTTC	CASSAEQAGGNDEQYF
NA	TRBV4-1	TRBJ2-5	NA	TGCGCCAGCAGCCAAAACACAGCACAAGAGACCCAGTACTTC	CASSQNTAQETQYF
NA	TRBV4-1	TRBJ2-5	once	TGCGCCAGCAGCCGAATTGCAGCAGAGACCCAGTACTTC	CASSRIAAETQYF
NA	TRBV18	TRBJ2-3	NA	TGTGCCAGCTCGGAGCAGGGTGCAGATACGCAGTATTTT	CASSEQGADTQYF
NA	TRBV19	TRBJ1-5	once	TGTGCCAGTAGGCCAGAAGGTTTTCTGCCCCAGCATTTT	CASRPEGFLPQHF
TRBD1	TRBV10-1	TRBJ1-5	NA	TGCGCCAGCAGTGAGTCGGACAGGGAAGGAAGTCAGCCCCAGCATTTT	CASSESDREGSQPQHF
TRBD2	TRBV5-1	TRBJ2-1	few	TGCGCCAGCAGCCAGAGACTAGCGGGGGGATACAATGAGCAGTTCTTC	CASSQRLAGGYNEQFF
TRBD1	TRBV30	TRBJ1-2	NA	TGTGCCTGGAGCAGGGGGCTAGGCTATGGCTACACCTTC	CAWSRGLGYGYTF
TRBD2	TRBV7-6	TRBJ2-3	NA	TGTGCCAGCAGCCTCCAGACTAGCCTTAGGACAGATACGCAGTATTTT	CASSLQTSLRTDTQYF
NA	TRBV18	TRBJ2-7	NA	TGTGCCAGCTCACGGAAAGGGGACGAGCAGTACTTC	CASSRKGDEQYF
NA	TRBV27	TRBJ1-1	NA	TGTGCCAGCAGCCCCGCGTTGAACACTGAAGCTTTCTTT	CASSPALNTEAFF
NA	TRBV5-1	TRBJ2-5	NA	TGCGCCAGCAGCTCGGTCCTAGAGGAGGAGACCCAGTACTTC	CASSSVLEEETQYF
NA	TRBV19	TRBJ2-2	NA	TGTGCCAGTAGTATGGACCCGAACACCGGGGAGCTGTTTTTT	CASSMDPNTGELFF
NA	TRBV6-1	TRBJ1-2	NA	TGTGCCAGCAGTCTGACACCCATAGAGGCGGGCTACACCTTC	CASSLTPIEAGYTF
NA	TRBV15	TRBJ1-1	NA	TGTGCCACCCTCGAACCCATGCCAGGTGAAGCTTTCTTT	CATLEPMPGEAFF
NA	TRBV6-1	TRBJ1-4	NA	TGTGCCAGCAGGGTACCAGGGAGTGAAAAACTGTTTTTT	CASRVPGSEKLFF
TRBD1	TRBV5-6	TRBJ1-2	NA	TGTGCCAGCAGCCAGATCGCCCCGGGACAGGGGCGCTATGGCTACACCTTC	CASSQIAPGQGRYGYTF
TRBD1	TRBV2	TRBJ1-1	NA	TGTGCCAGCAGGCCAGGGGGGAGTACTGAAGCTTTCTTT	CASRPGGSTEAFF
TRBD1	TRBV5-6	TRBJ1-4	NA	TGTGCCAGCAGCTGGGACAGGACGAATGAAAAACTGTTTTTT	CASSWDRTNEKLFF
NA	TRBV7-2	TRBJ2-7	NA	TGTGCCAGCAGCTCCTTGGGGGGGCCGGCTATTTACGAGCAGTACTTC	CASSSLGGPAIYEQYF
NA	TRBV6-6	TRBJ1-1	NA	TGTGCCAGCAGTTACTCTAGGGACACTGAAGCTTTCTTT	CASSYSRDTEAFF
NA	TRBV6-1	TRBJ1-1	NA	TGTGCCAGCAGTGAGCTCCAGCCTTACGCGGACACTGAAGCTTTCTTT	CASSELQPYADTEAFF
TRBD1	TRBV7-8	TRBJ2-1	medium-sized	TGTGCCAGCAGCTTAGGGGACAGGGCTGATGAGCAGTTCTTC	CASSLGDRADEQFF
NA	TRBV5-6	TRBJ1-6	NA	TGTGCCAGCAGCTTGTTAGATTCACCCCTCCACTTT	CASSLLDSPLHF
NA	TRBV7-2	TRBJ1-3	NA	TGTGCCAGCAGCTCAGCGGGAGGAAACACCATATATTTT	CASSSAGGNTIYF
NA	TRBV6-1	TRBJ1-2	NA	TGTGCCAGCAGTGAAGGACTGGGGGATGGCTACACCTTC	CASSEGLGDGYTF
NA	TRBV18	TRBJ1-4	NA	TGTGCCAGCTCACCCGCTCGCCGGGGGACAACTAATGAAAAACTGTTTTTT	CASSPARRGTTNEKLFF
TRBD1	TRBV9	TRBJ2-6	NA	TGTGCCAGCAGCATACAGGGGAGAATTGCTGGGGCCAACGTCCTGACTTTC	CASSIQGRIAGANVLTF
TRBD1	TRBV28	TRBJ2-5	NA	TGTGCCAGCAGCTTGAACAGGGGACGACAAGAGACCCAGTACTTC	CASSLNRGRQETQYF
NA	TRBV7-9	TRBJ2-5	NA	TGTGCCAGCAGCTCTAAGCCGCCCGATCGAGACGAGACCCAGTACTTC	CASSSKPPDRDETQYF
NA	TRBV18	TRBJ1-1	NA	TGTGCCAGCTCACCATTGGAAGACAGGCGGGACACTGAAGCTTTCTTT	CASSPLEDRRDTEAFF
NA	TRBV6-1	TRBJ1-5	NA	TGTGCCAGCAGTGAACGAGGGGGGACTCGTAATCAGCCCCAGCATTTT	CASSERGGTRNQPQHF
TRBD1	TRBV5-1	TRBJ1-1	NA	TGCGCCAGCAGCTTATCAGGGGGCGGATCTGAAGCTTTCTTT	CASSLSGGGSEAFF
TRBD1	TRBV30	TRBJ1-4	NA	TGTGCCTGGAGGGGGGGGACAGGGACTAATGAAAAACTGTTTTTT	CAWRGGTGTNEKLFF
NA	TRBV10-3	TRBJ2-5	NA	TGTGCCATCAGTGAGTCCCGGAGCGAGGAGACCCAGTACTTC	CAISESRSEETQYF
NA	TRBV7-2	TRBJ1-2	NA	TGTGCCAGCAGCTCGCCAAATGACTATGGCTACACCTTC	CASSSPNDYGYTF
NA	TRBV2	TRBJ2-3	NA	TGTGCCAGCAGTGAAGCGCGGAGCAACGCAGATACGCAGTATTTT	CASSEARSNADTQYF
NA	TRBV7-9	TRBJ1-2	NA	TGTGCCAGCAGCTTAGTCCCGATAACGGACGGAGAGCTCTATGGCTACACCTTC	CASSLVPITDGELYGYTF
NA	TRBV7-2	TRBJ1-6	NA	TGTGCCAGCAGCTTACCGAATTCACCCCTCCACTTT	CASSLPNSPLHF
NA	TRBV7-8	TRBJ2-1	NA	TGTGCCAGCAGCCCCTCCGCAGGGCTGGGCAATGAGCAGTTCTTC	CASSPSAGLGNEQFF
NA	TRBV2	TRBJ2-6	NA	TGTGCCAGCAGTGAAGGGTCTGCTGGGGCCAACGTCCTGACTTTC	CASSEGSAGANVLTF
TRBD2	TRBV2	TRBJ2-5	NA	TGTGCCAGCAGTGAGGAGGGACTAGCGGGGGGACAAGAGACCCAGTACTTC	CASSEEGLAGGQETQYF
NA	TRBV10-1	TRBJ2-7	once	TGCGCCAACCCGGGGGAGGTCAACAGTAGGAGACCCTCCTACGAGCAGTACTTC	CANPGEVNSRRPSYEQYF
NA	TRBV7-8	TRBJ1-1	NA	TGTGCCAGCAGCTTAGCCGTGACCGGGGACACTGAAGCTTTCTTT	CASSLAVTGDTEAFF
NA	TRBV5-1	TRBJ2-2	NA	TGCGCCAGCAGCTCGGAGAGGGATAACACCGGGGAGCTGTTTTTT	CASSSERDNTGELFF
NA	TRBV6-4	TRBJ2-7	few	TGTGCCAGCAGCGCCGGACATTACTACGAGCAGTACTTC	CASSAGHYYEQYF
TRBD1	TRBV27	TRBJ1-2	NA	TGTGCCAGCAGTTCGCGACAGGGAGTGCATAACTATGGCTACACCTTC	CASSSRQGVHNYGYTF
NA	TRBV7-9	TRBJ2-1	NA	TGTGCCAGCCATAGCGGTCGTGGTCGGTGGAATGAGCAGTTCTTC	CASHSGRGRWNEQFF